The present T cell receptor beta chain was sequenced within a study of blood T cell repertoires in COVID-19. Study background: Recovered participants had two consecutive negative NP/OP PCR tests, healthcare professional clearance, or symptom resolution. Sites across the United States, Italy and Spain contributed samples from acute and convalescent COVID-19.

This table comes from immunoSEQ multiplex PCR, and its TCRdb copy is limited to in-frame clones, with some not included. The sample has a few hundred thousand clones, 70% to 90% seen once. Those who participated ranged in age from roughly 18 to 90 years and resided in around 22 US areas. Allocation to cohorts depended on clinical history reported by the participants. This CDR3 comprises 14 residues. Germline CDR1 is SGHTA and CDR2 is FQGNSA. Trimming left V 2 bases short and J 3 bases short, with 11 bases between. The specimen was PBMCs or T cells enriched from blood (not recorded which). The chain has TRBV7-2 and TRBJ2-7; no reliable D call. The sequence came from a man aged 35 to 55 in a cohort exposed to, infected with or recovered from COVID-19 (not recorded which). CDR3 DNA sequence: TGTGCCAGCAGCTTACCCAACACCCACTACGAGCAGTACTTC. Residues: CASSLPNTHYEQYF.